This T cell receptor beta chain was recovered during a study of regulatory T cells in long-lasting Graves disease (dated by TCRdb to about 2021). For the study in its entirety: Antithyroid drugs had been taken for less than 3 months by newly diagnosed Graves' disease patients. Peripheral blood TCR sequencing and RNA sequencing compared persistent Graves' disease patients with newly diagnosed Graves' disease patients. The study was conducted in China and was registered as a clinical trial. A total of approximately 35 samples underwent TCR sequencing: roughly 13 from persistent and roughly 20 from newly diagnosed Graves' disease patients.

This sample's time point label indicates: newly diagnosed GD, antithyroid drugs for less than 3 months. For both TCR sequencing and RNA sequencing, RNA was extracted from PBMCs in TRIzol. Graves' disease was diagnosed according to American Thyroid Association guidelines. Recruitment of patients was carried out at an endocrinology department in Xi'an, China. Each patient gave about 10 milliliters of peripheral blood, collected in an EDTA anticoagulant tube. Ficoll Paque Plus density gradient separation was used to isolate PBMCs, and no further T cell sorting was performed. An Agilent 2100 Bioanalyzer and agarose gel were used to assess RNA quality, and a NanoDrop 2000 was used to measure RNA concentration. Here is what the overall study found, with its caveats: Patients with persistent disease shared more public clonotypes (approximately 2,500) than newly diagnosed patients did (more than 900). The study examined only peripheral blood because the primary lesion, thyroid tissue, could not be accessed. The authors noted that the small sample size was a limitation that may lower accuracy. Preferential use of TRBV28, TRBJ1-2 and TRBJ2-5 was observed in persistent disease, whereas TRBV20-1 and TRBJ2-1 were favored in newly diagnosed disease. Sequencing and analysis were restricted to the TCR beta chain. Compared with newly diagnosed patients, persistent Graves' disease patients had lower TCR Shannon entropy and fewer highly expanded clones, which suggests clonal expansion.

The library relied on multiplex PCR. The instrument given in TCRdb is Illumina HiSeq 4000. iRepertoire HTBI primers and Arm-PCR amplification of CDR3 regions were used to construct TCR beta libraries. Gel purification was performed on PCR products prior to sequencing. The authors' pipeline ran thus. Across samples, some 62 TRBV and approximately 15 TRBJ segments were identified and used for gene usage analysis of CDR3 amino acid clonotypes. COPE and FqMerger were used to merge the filtered high-quality paired reads into contigs. BLAST was used to align contigs to IMGT TRBV, TRBD and TRBJ reference genes, and CDR3 was defined according to IMGT. Any clonotype with a frequency above 0.1% was counted as a highly expanded clone. Repertoire diversity was measured by Shannon entropy, and V-J evenness by the Gini coefficient. Clonotypes shared by more than one individual were considered public. TCRdb reworked the public reads: Q25 trimming with fastp, MiXCR clone assembly, productive beta chains retained. When rows share a CDR3 protein, they turn into one entry using the most common DNA and genes. In this record, the V and J calls reflect TCRdb's handling and not the investigators' own analysis. The sample contains over 500,000 distinct CDR3 sequences, under 20% of them found a single time. Approximately 20% of the sample lies in the top ten.

The junction carries 12 bases between V and J, which are trimmed by 7 bases and 6 bases respectively. CDR3 length: 13 amino acids, cysteine to phenylalanine. CDR3 DNA is the only sequence kept; it has 39 bases, read in frame from the first base. The germline V gene yields MDHEN for CDR1 and SYDVKM for CDR2. This clonotype was counted ten times or more. What antigen it recognizes has not been identified. Base qualities are not provided; no much larger clone lies one nucleotide away. These data were likewise used in another study, on T cells in Graves' hyperthyroidism and ophthalmopathy. From that second study: Stable Graves' hyperthyroidism was defined as no progression to ophthalmopathy during 18 months of follow-up. The hyperthyroidism patients were between 18 and 65 years old and newly diagnosed, with a disease duration of less than 2 months. The study excluded patients with uncontrolled infections, other autoimmune diseases, pregnancy or lactation. Diagnoses relied on clinical symptoms, serum thyroxine and TRAb, thyroid ultrasound and orbital computed tomography. For the first round of RT-PCR on the TCR CDR3, the HTBI primer set was used together with the Qiagen OneStep RT-PCR kit. Blood samples also contained most of the expanded thyroid clonotypes (frequency above 0.001), which suggests that blood repertoires may reflect thyroid immune responses. Ophthalmopathy was separated from stable hyperthyroidism by a 13 V-J signature model, with about 88% sensitivity and roughly 81% specificity obtained in cross-validation and 80%/75% obtained in testing. In validation, progression to ophthalmopathy was predicted by the model with nearly 71% sensitivity and nearly 75% specificity, a median of about 6.4 months before onset. A discovery cohort of fewer than 110 patients, about 40 with Graves' ophthalmopathy and 55 to 60 with stable Graves' hyperthyroidism, was used to find distinguishing TCR V-J signatures. Whether ophthalmopathy could be predicted prospectively was tested in an independent validation cohort made up of approximately 19 hyperthyroidism patients plus 17 patients who later progressed to ophthalmopathy. The 95 to 100 discovery patients were randomly divided into training and test sets at a 7:3 ratio. In addition, the study compared T-cell repertoires in thyroid tissue and in blood from several Graves' hyperthyroidism patients. After blood sampling, hyperthyroidism patients were treated with methimazole at a starting dose of 30 mg daily, and ophthalmopathy patients were treated with high-dose intravenous methylprednisolone. The libraries were constructed in a second round of multiplex PCR and then size-selected and purified. The libraries were sequenced on an Illumina HiSeq2000 using paired-end 100 bp reads. Raw data were processed with SOAPnuke, discarding reads with adapters, uncalled bases, mean Phred below 15, or no exact constant-primer or identifier match. High-quality paired reads were merged using COPE v1.2.5, and each unique nucleotide sequence was defined as a clonotype. Clonotypes were aligned to IMGT TRBV, TRBD and TRBJ reference segments using MiTCR v1.1. Analysis was restricted to V-J combinations with a frequency above 0.0001, which covered 99.2% of repertoires. A TCS score was defined as the ratio of F50 (clonal expansion) to E x V (chaos), with BLOSUM62-based TCRdist applied between CDR3 peptides within each V-J. Welch's t-statistics and random forest reduced around 510 V-J features to fewer than 15, which were used in a naive Bayes classifier (R e1071). Sample size was not statistically predetermined, and investigators were not blinded to group allocation. The paper reports TCR Vbeta CDR3 sequencing of 130 to 150 peripheral blood samples: approximately 41 ophthalmopathy, fewer than 80 hyperthyroidism and approximately 17 progressor patients.

The sample in question was peripheral blood mononuclear cells (PBMCs), obtained at new diagnosis, from a patient treated with antithyroid drugs. The clonotype was recovered from a woman aged 25 to 45 with Graves disease. Donor details come from another sample of the same person, matched by shared clones. The chain was built from TRBV28 and TRBJ2-2, with no confident D gene call. Here is the DNA: TGTGCCAGCACCCGGCAGAGGTCCGGGGAGCTGTTTTTT. It is translated as CASTRQRSGELFF. Outside the CDR3, residues come from the reference TRBV28 and TRBJ2-2 proteins, so the full variable domain is: DVKVTQSSRYLVKRTGEKVFLECVQDMDHENMFWYRQDPGLGLRLIYFSYDVKMKEKGDIPEGYSVSREKKERFSLILESASTNQTSMYLCASTRQRSGELFFGEGSRLTVL.